A selection of T cell receptor beta chains follows, all from one sample in a study of blood T cell repertoires in COVID-19. Only in-frame clones appear in the TCRdb table, and some are missing; sequencing was by immunoSEQ multiplex PCR. This table holds some 250,000 clones, approximately 82% found once. The specimen sequenced was peripheral blood. The source is a man aged 40-50 years with active or convalescent COVID-19. Each CDR3 is given with its conserved first and last residue. The D gene is left open where the match is weak. Some rows have no size entry. The others give once, few or many, or a class for an expanded clone.

clone_size	v_call	j_call	d_call	cdr3_aa	cdr3_nt
-	TRBV7-2	TRBJ2-1	-	CASSLDATAGEQFF	TGTGCCAGCAGCTTAGACGCGACAGCCGGTGAGCAGTTCTTC
-	TRBV6-2/TRBV6-3	TRBJ2-3	TRBD2	CASSYLLNRLAGTDSTDTQYF	TGTGCCAGCAGTTACTTACTGAACAGACTAGCGGGTACCGATAGCACAGATACGCAGTATTTT
-	TRBV13	TRBJ1-3	-	CASSSGQSWNTIYF	TGTGCCAGCAGCTCAGGACAGTCTTGGAACACCATATATTTT
-	TRBV7-3	TRBJ1-2	TRBD1	CASSPGQGNGYTF	TGTGCCAGCAGCCCCGGACAGGGGAATGGCTACACCTTC
-	TRBV10-3	TRBJ1-2	-	CAISEAGVNYGYTF	TGTGCCATCAGTGAGGCCGGGGTGAACTATGGCTACACCTTC
-	TRBV18	TRBJ1-4	-	CASSPGVELFF	TGTGCCAGCTCACCAGGAGTCGAACTGTTTTTT
-	TRBV6-5	TRBJ2-5	-	CASSQQGSPQETQYF	TGTGCCAGCAGTCAGCAGGGGTCCCCCCAAGAGACCCAGTACTTC
-	TRBV6-5	TRBJ2-7	TRBD1	CASGDRPYEQYF	TGTGCCAGCGGGGACAGACCCTACGAGCAGTACTTC
-	TRBV3-1/TRBV3-2	TRBJ2-2	-	CASSQTVTNTGELFF	TGTGCCAGCAGCCAGACAGTGACGAACACCGGGGAGCTGTTTTTT
-	TRBV29-1	TRBJ1-2	-	CSVTLPFGQGGNYGYTF	TGCAGCGTTACCTTACCCTTCGGTCAAGGGGGTAACTATGGCTACACCTTC
-	TRBV10-3	TRBJ1-2	-	CAIRDSYGYTF	TGTGCCATCCGGGACTCCTATGGCTACACCTTC
-	TRBV11-2	TRBJ2-1	TRBD2	CASSSGGTSQFF	TGTGCCAGCAGCTCCGGCGGGACTAGCCAGTTCTTC
-	TRBV14	TRBJ1-6	-	CASSQVAGNSPLHF	TGTGCCAGCAGCCAAGTCGCAGGAAATTCACCCCTCCACTTT
-	TRBV11-3	TRBJ1-1	-	CASSTDSPMGTEAFF	TGTGCCAGCAGCACCGACAGTCCCATGGGCACTGAAGCTTTCTTT
-	TRBV6-5	TRBJ2-2	-	CASSPASVLTGELFF	TGTGCCAGCAGCCCCGCTAGCGTCCTCACCGGGGAGCTGTTTTTT
-	TRBV6-1	TRBJ2-1	TRBD2	CASSEPGLAFNEQFF	TGTGCCAGCAGTGAACCGGGACTAGCGTTCAATGAGCAGTTCTTC
-	TRBV7-3	TRBJ1-2	-	CASSLSAGFGYTF	TGTGCCAGCAGCTTATCGGCCGGGTTTGGCTACACCTTC
-	TRBV30	TRBJ1-1	-	CAWSLGAEAFF	TGTGCCTGGTCGTTAGGGGCTGAAGCTTTCTTT
-	TRBV6-6	TRBJ2-2	-	CASSLSGVVGGTGELFF	TGTGCCAGCAGTCTCTCGGGGGTGGTCGGTGGCACCGGGGAGCTGTTTTTT
few	TRBV7-2	TRBJ2-3	-	CASRIKSGSQDTQYF	TGTGCCAGCAGAATCAAGAGCGGGTCACAGGATACGCAGTATTTT
-	TRBV3-1/TRBV3-2	TRBJ1-2	TRBD1	CASSQRDRPYGYTF	TGTGCCAGCAGCCAACGGGACAGACCCTATGGCTACACCTTC
once	TRBV12-3/TRBV12-4	TRBJ2-5	-	CASSKSGKETQYF	TGTGCCAGCAGTAAGTCAGGGAAAGAGACCCAGTACTTC